The 8 T cell receptor beta chains presented below share a single source sample, sequenced in a study of T cell responses to AZD1222 COVID-19 vaccine. TCRdb's copy holds only in-frame clones and misses some; the assay was immunoSEQ multiplex PCR. The sample lists 140,000 to 150,000 clones, approximately 89% occurring once. The source material was peripheral blood, sampled on day 0 of AZD1222 vaccination. The receptors were gathered from an adult in good health.

This sequence joins TRBV5-1 and TRBJ2-3, with TRBD1 identical over 8 bases. Germline V gene sequence: CDR1 SGHRS, CDR2 YFSETQ. The CDR3 spans 15 residues. V dropped 3 bases and J dropped 3; count of bases not matched to a gene: 6. CDR3 sequence: CASSSQGAGTDTQYF. The DNA for the CDR3 is TGCGCCAGCAGCTCTCAGGGGGCAGGGACAGATACGCAGTATTTT. The full variable domain, in which reference TRBV5-1 and TRBJ2-3 provide the parts outside the CDR3, is KAGVTQTPRYLIKTRGQQVTLSCSPISGHRSVSWYQQTPGQGLQFLFEYFSETQRNKGNFPGRFSGRQFSNSRSEMNVSTLELGDSALYLCASSSQGAGTDTQYFGPGTRLTVL.

This clone was counted once. A read error may account for a junction end that differs from germline. The chain couples TRBV25-1 to TRBJ1-2; D remains ambiguous. Germline CDR1 reads MGHDK; CDR2 reads SYGVNS. The CDR3 contains 12 residues. The CDR3 here is CASNENNYGYTF. The CDR3 DNA reads as TGTGCCAGCAATGAAAATAACTATGGCTACACCTTC.

This clone was picked up one time. The J gene is TRBJ2-2, the V gene TRBV5-4, with D unresolved. V was trimmed by 5 bases and J by 0 bases, leaving 8 bases between them. CDR3 length: 14 amino acids. Germline-derived CDR1 and CDR2 are SGHNT and YYREEE (reference sequence). The DNA of the CDR3 is TGTGCCAGCAGGATTCAGGCGAACACCGGGGAGCTGTTTTTT. This codes for CASRIQANTGELFF.

This clone was found once. The chain combines TRBV6-6 with TRBJ2-3; D not resolved. CDR3 length: 14 amino acids. Germline CDR1 is MNHNY and CDR2 is SVGAGI (reference sequence). Trimming took 0 bases from V and 0 from J, leaving 4 bases between them. Written as DNA, the CDR3 is TGTGCCAGCAGTTACTCAGGGAGCACAGATACGCAGTATTTT. Its protein product is CASSYSGSTDTQYF.

V gene TRBV27 combines with J gene TRBJ1-2; TRBD1 might be the D (6 bases). This CDR3 spans 17 amino acids. Looked up from germline, CDR1 is MNHEY and CDR2 is SMNVEV (reference sequence). The V gene lost 7 bases and the J gene lost 4 bases, with 25 bases spanning the gap. The CDR3 DNA reads TGTGCCAGCACACCGGGCGCCCTTTACGGACAGATCTATGGCTACACCTTC. Translated: CASTPGALYGQIYGYTF.

This clone has a handful of counts. The rearrangement joins TRBV7-2 to TRBJ1-1; TRBD1 might be the D (5 bases). The CDR3 covers 13 residues. The V gene lost 6 bases and the J gene lost 4 bases, with 12 bases spanning the gap. Germline V lookup: CDR1 SGHTA, CDR2 FQGNSA. The CDR3 loop is CASRSSGGTEAFF. The CDR3 DNA follows: TGTGCCAGCAGGTCTTCGGGGGGCACTGAAGCTTTCTTT. The entire variable domain, with the rest obtained from reference TRBV7-2 and TRBJ1-1, is as follows: GAGVSQSPSNKVTEKGKDVELRCDPISGHTALYWYRQSLGQGLEFLIYFQGNSAPDKSGLPSDRFSAERTGGSVSTLTIQRTQQEDSAVYLCASRSSGGTEAFFGQGTRLTVV.

This clone turned up a few times. The genes are TRBV23-1 and TRBJ1-6; D gene unclear. TRBV23-1 is placed among ORFs of uncertain function. Trimming removed 0 bases from V and 4 bases from J, with 10 bases in between. The CDR3 covers 16 residues. CDR3 nucleotide sequence: TGCGCCAGCAGTCAATCCGTCGGCCGATATAATTCACCCCTCCACTTT. Its protein is CASSQSVGRYNSPLHF.

This chain uses TRBV7-9 with TRBJ1-1; perhaps TRBD1 as D (5 bases). Germline CDR1 and CDR2: SEHNR and FQNEAQ (reference sequence). V was clipped by 4 bases and J by 1 base, with 7 bases between them. This CDR3 spans 13 amino acids. CDR3 DNA sequence: TGTGCCAGCAGCTCCGACAGGAACACTGAAGCTTTCTTT. Translated: CASSSDRNTEAFF.